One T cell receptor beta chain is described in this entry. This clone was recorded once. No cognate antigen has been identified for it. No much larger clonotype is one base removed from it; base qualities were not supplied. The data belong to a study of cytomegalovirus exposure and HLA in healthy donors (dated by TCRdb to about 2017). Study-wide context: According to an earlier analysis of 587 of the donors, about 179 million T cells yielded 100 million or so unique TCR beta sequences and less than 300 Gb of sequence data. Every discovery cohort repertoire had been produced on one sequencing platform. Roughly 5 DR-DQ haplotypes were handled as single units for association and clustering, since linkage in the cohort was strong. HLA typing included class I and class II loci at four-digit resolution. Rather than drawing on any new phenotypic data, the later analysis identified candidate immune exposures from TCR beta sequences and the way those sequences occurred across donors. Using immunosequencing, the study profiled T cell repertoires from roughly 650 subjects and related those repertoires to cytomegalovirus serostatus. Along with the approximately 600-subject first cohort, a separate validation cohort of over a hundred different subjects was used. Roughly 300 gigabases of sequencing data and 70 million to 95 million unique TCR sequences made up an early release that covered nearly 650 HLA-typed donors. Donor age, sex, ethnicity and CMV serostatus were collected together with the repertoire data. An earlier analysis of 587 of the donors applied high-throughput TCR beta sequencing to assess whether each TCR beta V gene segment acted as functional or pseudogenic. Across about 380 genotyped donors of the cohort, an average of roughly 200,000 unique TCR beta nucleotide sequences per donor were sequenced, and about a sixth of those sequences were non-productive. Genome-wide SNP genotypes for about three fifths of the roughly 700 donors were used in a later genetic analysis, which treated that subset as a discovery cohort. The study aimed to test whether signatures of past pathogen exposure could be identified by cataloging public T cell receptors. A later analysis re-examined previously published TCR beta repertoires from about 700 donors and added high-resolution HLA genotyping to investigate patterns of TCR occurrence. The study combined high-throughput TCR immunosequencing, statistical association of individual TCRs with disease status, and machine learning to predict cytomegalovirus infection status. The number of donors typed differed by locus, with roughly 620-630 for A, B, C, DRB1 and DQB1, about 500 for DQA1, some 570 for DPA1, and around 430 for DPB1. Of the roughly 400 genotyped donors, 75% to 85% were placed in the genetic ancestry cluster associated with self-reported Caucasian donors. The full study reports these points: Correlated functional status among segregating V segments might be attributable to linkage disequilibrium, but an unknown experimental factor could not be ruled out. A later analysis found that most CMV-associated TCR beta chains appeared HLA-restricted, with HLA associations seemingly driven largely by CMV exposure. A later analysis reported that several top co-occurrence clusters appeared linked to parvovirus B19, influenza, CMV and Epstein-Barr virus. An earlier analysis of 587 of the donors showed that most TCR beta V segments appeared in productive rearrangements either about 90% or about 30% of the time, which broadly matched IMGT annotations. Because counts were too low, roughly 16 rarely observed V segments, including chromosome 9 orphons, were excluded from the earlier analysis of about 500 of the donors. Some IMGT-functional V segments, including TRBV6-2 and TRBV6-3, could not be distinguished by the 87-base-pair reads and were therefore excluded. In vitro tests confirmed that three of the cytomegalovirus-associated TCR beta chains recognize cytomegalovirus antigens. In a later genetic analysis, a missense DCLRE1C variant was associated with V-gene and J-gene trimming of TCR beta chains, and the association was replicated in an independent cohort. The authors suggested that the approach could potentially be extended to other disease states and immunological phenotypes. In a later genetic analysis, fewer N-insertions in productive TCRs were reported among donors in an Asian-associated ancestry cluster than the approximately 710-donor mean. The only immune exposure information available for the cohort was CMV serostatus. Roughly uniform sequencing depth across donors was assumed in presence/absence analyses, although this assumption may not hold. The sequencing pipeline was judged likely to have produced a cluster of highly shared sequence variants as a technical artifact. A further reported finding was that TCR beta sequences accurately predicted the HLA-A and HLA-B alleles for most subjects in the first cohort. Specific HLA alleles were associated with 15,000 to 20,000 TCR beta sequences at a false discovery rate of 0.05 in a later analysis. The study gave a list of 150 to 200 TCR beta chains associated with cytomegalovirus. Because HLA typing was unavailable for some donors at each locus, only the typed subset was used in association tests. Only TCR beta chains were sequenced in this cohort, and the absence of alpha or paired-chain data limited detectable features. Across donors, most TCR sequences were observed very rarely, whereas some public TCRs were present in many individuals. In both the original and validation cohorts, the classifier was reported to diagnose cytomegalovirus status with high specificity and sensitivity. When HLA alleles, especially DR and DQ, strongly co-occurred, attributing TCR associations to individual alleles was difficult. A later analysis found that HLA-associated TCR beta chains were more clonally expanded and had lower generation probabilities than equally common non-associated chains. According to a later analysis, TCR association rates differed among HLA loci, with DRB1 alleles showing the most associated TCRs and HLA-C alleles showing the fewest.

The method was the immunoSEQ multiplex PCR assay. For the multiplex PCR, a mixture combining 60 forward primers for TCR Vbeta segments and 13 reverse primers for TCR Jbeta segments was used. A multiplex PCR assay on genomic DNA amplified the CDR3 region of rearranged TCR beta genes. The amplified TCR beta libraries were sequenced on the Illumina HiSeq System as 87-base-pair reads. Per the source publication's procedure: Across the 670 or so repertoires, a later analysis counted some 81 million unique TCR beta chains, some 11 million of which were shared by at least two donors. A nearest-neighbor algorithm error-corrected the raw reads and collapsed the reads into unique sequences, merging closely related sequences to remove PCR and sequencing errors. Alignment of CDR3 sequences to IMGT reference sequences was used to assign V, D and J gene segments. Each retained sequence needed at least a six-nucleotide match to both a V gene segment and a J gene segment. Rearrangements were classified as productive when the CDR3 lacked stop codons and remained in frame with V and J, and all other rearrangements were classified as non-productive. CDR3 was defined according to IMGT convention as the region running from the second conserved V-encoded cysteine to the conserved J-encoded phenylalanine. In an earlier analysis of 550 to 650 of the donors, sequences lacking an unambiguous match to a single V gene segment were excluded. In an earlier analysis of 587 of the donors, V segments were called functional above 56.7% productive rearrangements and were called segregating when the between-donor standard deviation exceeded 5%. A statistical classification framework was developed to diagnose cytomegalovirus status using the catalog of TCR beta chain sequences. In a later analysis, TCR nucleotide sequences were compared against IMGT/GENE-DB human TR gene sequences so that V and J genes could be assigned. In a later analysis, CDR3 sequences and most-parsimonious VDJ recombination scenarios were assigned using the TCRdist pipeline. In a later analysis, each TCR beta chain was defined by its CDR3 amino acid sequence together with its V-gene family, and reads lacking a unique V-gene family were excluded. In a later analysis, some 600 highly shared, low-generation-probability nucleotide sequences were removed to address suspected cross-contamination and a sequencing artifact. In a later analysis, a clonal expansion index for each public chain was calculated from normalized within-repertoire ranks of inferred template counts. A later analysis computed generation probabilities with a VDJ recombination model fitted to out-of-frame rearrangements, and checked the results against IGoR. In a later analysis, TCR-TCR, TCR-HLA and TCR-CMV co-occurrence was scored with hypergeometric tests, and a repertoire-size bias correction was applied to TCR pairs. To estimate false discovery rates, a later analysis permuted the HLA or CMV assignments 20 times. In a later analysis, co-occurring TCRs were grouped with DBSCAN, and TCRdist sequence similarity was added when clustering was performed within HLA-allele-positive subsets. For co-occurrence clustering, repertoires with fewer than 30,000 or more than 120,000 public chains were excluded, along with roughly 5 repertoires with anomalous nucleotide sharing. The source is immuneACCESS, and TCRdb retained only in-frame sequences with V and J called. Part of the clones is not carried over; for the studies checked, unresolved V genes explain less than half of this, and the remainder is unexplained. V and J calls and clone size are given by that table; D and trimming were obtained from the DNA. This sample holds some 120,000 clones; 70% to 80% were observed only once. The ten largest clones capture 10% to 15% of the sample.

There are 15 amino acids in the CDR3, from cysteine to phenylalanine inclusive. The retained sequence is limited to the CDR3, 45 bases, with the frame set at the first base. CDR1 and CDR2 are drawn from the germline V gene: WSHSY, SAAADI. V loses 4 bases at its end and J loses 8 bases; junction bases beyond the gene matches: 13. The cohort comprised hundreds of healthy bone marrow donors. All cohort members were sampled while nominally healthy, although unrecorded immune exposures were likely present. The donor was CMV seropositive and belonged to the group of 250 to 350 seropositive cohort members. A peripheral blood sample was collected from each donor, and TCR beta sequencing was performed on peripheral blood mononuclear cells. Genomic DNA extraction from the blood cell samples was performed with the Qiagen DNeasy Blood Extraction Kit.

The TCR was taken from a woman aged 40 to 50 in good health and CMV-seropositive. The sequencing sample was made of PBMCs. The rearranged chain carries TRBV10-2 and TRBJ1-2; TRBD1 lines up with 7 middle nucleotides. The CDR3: CASSAGRGAGGGYTF. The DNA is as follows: TGCGCCAGCAGTGCGGGCAGGGGGGCAGGTGGAGGCTACACCTTC.